In its sample, the clone carrying this T cell receptor (beta chain) was seen once. Its antigen is not identified. TCRdb's copy holds only in-frame clones and misses some; the assay was immunoSEQ multiplex PCR. The sample has 80,000 to 100,000 clones; 86% are singletons. The data were obtained in a study of T cell responses to AZD1222 COVID-19 vaccine. With 1 base removed from V and 0 bases from J, the gap between germline ends came to 10 bases. Germline assignment: CDR1 SGHDT and CDR2 YYEEEE. The CDR3 extends over 16 amino acids. General observations from the study: The donor cohort was predominantly white British with a female majority, and clonal diversity may have been underestimated. At study baseline, merely more than 5 AZD1222 recipients were seropositive. Spike-wide coverage was observed for vaccine-associated CD4 TCRs, with dominant responses at 160-218 and 743-854.

Here the sequenced sample was peripheral blood, taken on day 0 of AZD1222 vaccination. The origin of this receptor is an adult in good health. The V gene is TRBV5-6, the J gene TRBJ1-4; D remains ambiguous. The chain's CDR3 is CASSLWHLATNEKLFF. CDR3 nucleotide sequence: TGTGCCAGCAGCTTGTGGCACCTTGCAACTAATGAAAAACTGTTTTTT. The variable domain in full, completed from reference TRBV5-6 and TRBJ1-4, reads DAGVTQSPTHLIKTRGQQVTLRCSPKSGHDTVSWYQQALGQGPQFIFQYYEEEERQRGNFPDRFSGHQFPNYSSELNVNALLLGDSALYLCASSLWHLATNEKLFFGSGTQLSVL.